Below are 14 T cell receptor beta chains sequenced from a single sample in a study of CD8 T cells in Susac syndrome (dated by TCRdb to the late 2010s). Libraries were made using the immunoSEQ multiplex PCR assay. RNA was extracted using the RNeasy kit, and roughly 0.5 to 1 microgram was reverse transcribed with random hexamers. The public reads were run again by TCRdb, first through fastp at Q25 and then through MiXCR, and only productive beta chains were kept. Under each unique CDR3 protein, matching rows form one entry showing the most common genes and DNA. The sample profile shows 80,000 or so distinct CDR3 sequences; about 94% of them were found once. Roughly 0.24% of the sample lies in the top ten. Sequencing was performed on CD8+ T cells from PBMCs. Receptors were obtained from a human donor in good health.

This chain joins TRBV14 and TRBJ1-2, with D perhaps TRBD1 (5 bases). Germline-derived CDR1 and CDR2 are SGHDN and FVKESK. The germline V and J ends were trimmed by 5 bases and 4 bases, with 20 bases remaining between them. This CDR3 contains 16 residues. This chain's CDR3 is CASSWRRTPPFYGYTF. The CDR3 bases are TGTGCCAGCAGCTGGAGACGGACACCGCCGTTCTATGGCTACACCTTC.

The genes are TRBV12-3 or TRBV12-4 and TRBJ1-1; D is undetermined. CDR3 length: 11 residues. V gave up 7 bases and J gave up 3 bases, with 6 bases separating them. The CDR3 here is CASTLYTEAFF. The CDR3 coding sequence is TGTGCCAGCACCCTTTACACTGAAGCTTTCTTT.

This clonotype was found once. V usage is TRBV27 and J usage is TRBJ2-1; maybe TRBD2 (7 bases). The ends were cut back, 7 bases at V and 10 bases at J, with 11 bases in the middle. From germline, CDR1 is MNHEY and CDR2 SMNVEV (reference sequence). The CDR3 has 11 amino acids. The CDR3 DNA sequence: TGTGCCAGCAAACGGGGGGCGGAGCAGTTCTTC. Translation gives CASKRGAEQFF.

This clonotype showed up just a few times. The chain has TRBV7-2 and TRBJ2-7; D not certain. Trimming cost V 4 bases and J 4 bases, with 8 bases left between them. In germline, CDR1 is SGHTA, CDR2 FQGNSA. This CDR3 comprises 12 residues. CDR3 coding DNA: TGTGCCAGCAGCTCAGAGTGGTACGAGCAGTACTTC. It translates to CASSSEWYEQYF.

The chain is built from TRBV20-1 and TRBJ2-2, with TRBD1 identical over 7 bases. The germline CDR1 and CDR2 sequences are DFQATT and SNEGSKA (reference sequence). The trim removed 3 bases at V and 4 bases at J, leaving 5 bases unmatched. The CDR3 consists of 14 residues. DNA for the CDR3: TGCAGTGCTAGCTCCCGGGACAGCACCGGGGAGCTGTTTTTT. As protein: CSASSRDSTGELFF.

This clonotype occurred once. The V gene is TRBV6-5, the J gene TRBJ2-7; TRBD2 matches 9 bases. The ends lost 3 bases at V and 2 bases at J; junction bases unmatched: 20. This CDR3 comprises 20 residues. Looked up from germline, CDR1 is MNHEY and CDR2 is SVGAGI. CDR3 in amino acids: CASSYQGGRGSGSVPYEQYV. The CDR3 bases are TGTGCCAGCAGTTATCAAGGGGGTCGAGGTAGCGGGAGCGTCCCCTACGAGCAGTACGTC.

The rearrangement links TRBV9 to TRBJ1-1; possibly TRBD1 for D (5 bases). Germline CDR1 SGDLS, CDR2 YYNGEE. Trimming removed 4 bases at V and 0 bases at J, with 10 bases between. The CDR3 spans 14 residues. CDR3 residues: CASSRGSMNTEAFF. The CDR3 bases are TGTGCCAGCAGCAGGGGAAGCATGAACACTGAAGCTTTCTTT. Full variable domain (rest looked up from reference TRBV9 and TRBJ1-1): DSGVTQTPKHLITATGQRVTLRCSPRSGDLSVYWYQQSLDQGLQFLIQYYNGEERAKGNILERFSAQQFPDLHSELNLSSLELGDSALYFCASSRGSMNTEAFFGQGTRLTVV.

The chain uses TRBV2 and TRBJ1-2; perhaps TRBD1 as D (5 bases). Germline assignment: CDR1 SNHLY and CDR2 FYNNEI. Trimming removed 7 bases from V and 5 bases from J, with 14 bases in between. The CDR3 covers 13 residues. This CDR3 is CASISTGGYGYTF. The CDR3 bases are TGTGCCAGCATCTCTACGGGGGGATATGGCTACACCTTC.

The rearrangement uses TRBV6-2 or TRBV6-3 and TRBJ1-1, with TRBD1 identical over 8 bases. Germline V CDR1 and CDR2: MNHEY, SVGEGT. With V trimmed by 6 bases and J by 1 base, 4 bases remained unmatched. The length of the CDR3 is 14 residues. The CDR3 coding sequence is TGTGCCAGCAGAGGACAGGGCACGAACACTGAAGCTTTCTTT. This codes for CASRGQGTNTEAFF.

The CDR3 DNA follows: TGTGCCTGGAAACCAGGGGGCTCCTACAATGAGCAGTTCTTC. Residues: CAWKPGGSYNEQFF. The chain has TRBV30 and TRBJ2-1, with 7 bases identical to TRBD1. J lost 0 bases, V lost 4 bases, and 3 bases had no gene match. The CDR3 has 14 residues. Per germline, CDR1 GTSNPN and CDR2 SVGIG (reference sequence).

V and J are TRBV4-1 and TRBJ2-7, with D possibly matching TRBD1 (5 bases). CDR3 size: 14 residues. The germline gives CDR1 MGHRA, CDR2 YSYEKL. Trimming left V 4 bases short and J 1 base short, with 11 bases between. CDR3 sequence reads: CASSPQGTSYEQYF. CDR3 sequence (DNA): TGCGCCAGCAGCCCCCAGGGAACTTCCTACGAGCAGTACTTC.

V is TRBV6-1 and J is TRBJ1-1; possibly TRBD1 for D (6 bases). This CDR3 spans 12 amino acids. CDR1 MNHNS and CDR2 SASEGT come from the germline V gene. The V end lost 8 bases, the J end lost 6 bases, and 13 bases lay between the germline ends. For the CDR3, the DNA is TGTGCCAGCGTCAGGGGATACGCTGAAGCTTTCTTT. Translating it yields CASVRGYAEAFF.

The rearrangement links TRBV4-1 to TRBJ1-2; 7 bases map to TRBD1. This CDR3 has 14 amino acids. The trim removed 3 bases at V and 2 bases at J, leaving 3 bases unmatched. Germline V gives CDR1 MGHRA, CDR2 YSYEKL. CDR3 region: CASSHMGQNYGYTF. CDR3 sequence (DNA): TGCGCCAGCAGCCATATGGGACAGAACTATGGCTACACCTTC.

The chain uses TRBV27 and TRBJ2-1, with TRBD2 matching over 7 bases. From germline, CDR1 is MNHEY and CDR2 SMNVEV (reference sequence). Trimming cost V 8 bases and J 7 bases; bases outside gene matches: 8. This CDR3 region has 13 residues. CDR3 protein: CASGPGGRNEQFF. The CDR3 bases are TGTGCCAGCGGGCCCGGGGGGAGGAATGAGCAGTTCTTC.